This T cell receptor beta chain was identified during a study of T cells after yellow fever vaccination. Study at large: Libraries from low-cell-number fractions were prepared with the SMART-Seq v4 Ultra Low Input RNA kit. Overall study results and limits: Researchers cautioned that FACS-sorted repertoires could harbor abundant clonotypes contaminating from the bulk population. Booster samples showed a return of most primary-vaccination clones (roughly 96% CD4, approximately 90% CD8).

In its sample, this clonotype was seen many times. The antigen remains unidentified. Synthesis of TCR cDNA relied on 5'RACE template switching, which attached a universal primer site and UMIs. TCRdb reprocessed the 5' RACE reads with MiXCR, giving one entry per CDR3 protein. The sample has 300,000 to 350,000 distinct CDR3 sequences; 3.5% to 4.5% are singletons. The V segment lost 5 bases and the J segment 12 bases; nucleotides outside the gene matches: 9. The germline V gene encodes CDR1 SGHTA and CDR2 FQGNSA. This CDR3 has 13 amino acids. The receptor's source is a man aged 18 to 30 who received the YFV17D yellow fever vaccine. This specimen consisted of PBMCs, obtained 15 days after the yellow fever booster vaccination. V and J are TRBV7-2 and TRBJ1-4; 7 positions match TRBD1. The CDR3 nucleotides are TGTGCCAGCAGCCTCACAGGACAGGTCCAACTGTTTTTT. Its protein product is CASSLTGQVQLFF.